Listed here is a single TCR beta chain. There is no known antigen for this receptor. Base qualities were left out, and no much larger clone turns up one base away. CDR1 and CDR2 are read off the germline V gene as SQVTM and ANQGSEA. The CDR3 contains 13 residues, cysteine and phenylalanine counted. Only the CDR3 DNA is retained, 39 bases long and in frame from the first base. Trimming costs V 4 bases and J 2 bases, and their ends lie 11 bases apart. This record comes from a study of T cells in Graves' hyperthyroidism and ophthalmopathy (dated 2019 in TCRdb). Study-level background: A discovery cohort of around 98 patients, approximately 45 with Graves' ophthalmopathy and 55 to 60 with stable Graves' hyperthyroidism, was used to find distinguishing TCR V-J signatures. Prospective prediction of ophthalmopathy was tested in an independent validation cohort of under 20 hyperthyroidism patients and 17 patients who later progressed to ophthalmopathy. The 95 to 100 discovery patients were divided at random into training and test sets in a 7:3 ratio. In addition, the study compared T-cell repertoires in thyroid tissue and in blood from roughly six Graves' hyperthyroidism patients. Following sampling, methimazole starting at 30 mg daily was given to hyperthyroidism patients, and high-dose intravenous methylprednisolone was given to ophthalmopathy patients. TCR Vbeta CDR3 sequencing of 120 to 150 peripheral blood samples (more than 40 ophthalmopathy, about 75 hyperthyroidism and 17 progressor patients) is reported in the paper.

Points the paper makes about the study in general: A 13 V-J signature model separated ophthalmopathy from stable hyperthyroidism, with roughly 88% sensitivity and 81% to 83% specificity in cross-validation and 80%/75% in testing. Most expanded thyroid clonotypes (frequency above 0.001) were also found in blood, which suggests that blood repertoires may mirror thyroid immune responses. No statistical method was used to set the sample size in advance, and investigators knew the group allocation. In validation, progression to ophthalmopathy was predicted by the model with around 70% sensitivity and approximately 78% specificity, a median of around 6.5 months before onset.

The TCR beta CDR3 regions were amplified from RNA transcripts. The first round of RT-PCR for the TCR CDR3 was performed with the HTBI primer set and the Qiagen OneStep RT-PCR kit. Libraries were constructed in a second round of multiplex PCR, after which size selection and purification were carried out. Paired-end sequencing of the libraries was performed with 100 bp reads on an Illumina HiSeq2000. The paper's processing steps were these. Raw data were processed with SOAPnuke, discarding reads with adapters, uncalled bases, mean Phred below 15, or no exact constant-primer or identifier match. COPE v1.2.5 was used to merge high-quality paired reads, and clonotypes were defined as unique nucleotide sequences. MiTCR v1.1 was used to align the clonotypes against IMGT TRBV, TRBD and TRBJ reference segments. Analysis was restricted to V-J combinations with a frequency above 0.0001, which covered just over 98% of repertoires. A TCS score was defined as the ratio of F50 (clonal expansion) to E x V (chaos), with BLOSUM62-based TCRdist applied between CDR3 peptides within each V-J. Welch's t-statistics and random forest reduced several hundred V-J features to about 13, which were used in a naive Bayes classifier (R e1071). The Morisita-Horn index was used to measure how similar the thyroid and blood repertoires were. The raw public data were reprocessed by TCRdb itself: fastp quality trimming at Q25, MiXCR clonotype calling, in-frame beta chains only. Identical CDR3 protein sequences are pooled into one entry, listed with their most common genes and DNA. These V and J calls derive from TCRdb rather than the authors' analysis. Within this sample are 500,000 to 800,000 distinct CDR3 sequences, with roughly 46% of them counted one time only. The top ten constitute 6.5% to 9% of the sample.

Patients with uncontrolled infections, other autoimmune diseases, pregnancy or lactation were excluded. Diagnoses relied on clinical symptoms, serum thyroxine and TRAb, thyroid ultrasound and orbital computed tomography. Total RNA was extracted using Trizol reagent, and RNA quality was assessed on an Agilent 2100 Bioanalyzer. What was sequenced was peripheral blood or thyroid tissue (not recorded which). The TCR sequence derives from an adult man with Graves' disease, either hyperthyroidism or ophthalmopathy (not recorded which). The chain is encoded by TRBV29-1 joined to TRBJ2-5; no D gene is confidently identified. Read as DNA, the sequence is TGCAGCGTTGCGGCGGCGACACAAGAGACCCAGTACTTC. This codes for CSVAAATQETQYF.